This T cell receptor beta chain comes out of a study of a mutant IDH1 vaccine in newly diagnosed glioma. On the study more broadly: Once 4-6 weeks had passed after radiotherapy alone, vaccination started, or it started with temozolomide cycles. Earlier treatment was radiotherapy, temozolomide, or both, with most getting both.

Generated by immunoSEQ multiplex PCR, the TCRdb table keeps only in-frame clones and is missing some. The table shows 40,000 to 45,000 clones, with approximately 83% occurring only once. Time point here: week 35, safety follow-up. The study gave 300 ug of mutant IDH1 20-mer peptide per vaccine dose, with topical imiquimod. Patients underwent eight vaccinations, which took place in weeks 1, 3, 5, 7, 11, 15, 19 and 23. This clone showed up just a few times. Its antigen is not known. This CDR3 region has 17 residues. V dropped 1 base and J dropped 1 base, with 19 bases sitting between them. Per germline, CDR1 GTSNPN and CDR2 SVGIG (reference sequence).

The sequence came from a woman aged 50 to 60 with glioma. The chain joins TRBV30 to TRBJ1-2, with D unclear. Sequenced material: PBMCs, taken from a glioma patient whose treatment included an IDH1 peptide vaccine. The CDR3 DNA reads TGTGCCTGGAGTGCTGGCCCTCGTGGACTACTTAACTATGGCTACACCTTC. Encoded protein: CAWSAGPRGLLNYGYTF.